The subject of this entry is one T cell receptor (beta chain). Method: immunoSEQ multiplex PCR; TCRdb's copy keeps in-frame clones and lacks some. Of 97,000 or so clones listed, 70% to 90% were seen once; the top ten hold 2% to 2.5%. The sample comes from a study of blood T cell repertoires in COVID-19. Study-wide background: Sources were T cells, B-cell-depleted T cells, or PBMCs; the material itself was cDNA or gDNA.

Trimming took 5 bases from V and 1 from J, leaving 8 bases between them. From germline, CDR1 is MNHEY and CDR2 SVGAGI. The CDR3 runs 14 residues. V usage is TRBV6-5 and J usage is TRBJ2-2, with no clear D. The sample consisted of peripheral blood. The receptor was derived from a man aged 50 to 60 with active COVID-19. The CDR3: CASSRAGNTGELFF. Written as DNA, the CDR3 is TGTGCCAGCAGTCGCGCAGGGAACACCGGGGAGCTGTTTTTT.